This TCR beta chain stems from a study of vaccination and CD4 T cells after COVID-19 (dated by TCRdb to between 2020 and 2023). Context from the whole study: Convalescent patients had a positive SARS-CoV-2 result on nasal swab PCR, and of these patients, several had mild disease and one had severe disease. Six males and four females were included in the convalescent cohort, with two Hispanic individuals, seven Caucasians, two Asians and one multiracial person represented. Participants received two doses of either the Pfizer-BioNTech BNT162b2 vaccine (n=8) or the Moderna mRNA-1273 vaccine (n=2). Post-COVID blood samples were collected from convalescent patients a median of approximately 100 days after diagnosis, with a range of roughly 30 to 170 days. Post-vaccine blood samples were collected a median of about 11 weeks after the second vaccine dose, ranging from about 13 to 241 days. Culture stimuli were overlapping spike peptide pools from SARS-CoV-2 and from the common cold coronaviruses HCoV-NL63, HCoV-OC43 and HCoV-229E. Control cultures received a CEFX viral epitope pool as the positive control, an HIV-1 Nef peptide pool as the negative control, or no peptide. In nine to eleven COVID-19 convalescent patients and a handful of infection-naive healthy vaccine recipients, researchers compared the spike-specific CD4+ TCR repertoire from before mRNA vaccination with the repertoire from after.

Per the publication, the treatment or condition label means: approximately nine-day PBMC culture with coronavirus spike peptide pools or control peptides (ViraFEST assay). To expand antigen-specific T cells with peptide pools and then pick out the expanded clonotypes through TCR sequencing, the study relied on the ViraFEST assay. The convalescent patients' positive SARS-CoV-2 PCR tests fell between March and December 2020, which was before the Alpha, Beta and Delta variants emerged in the United States. PBMCs were cultured at a few million per well in IMDM supplemented with approximately 5% human AB serum and around 10 IU/ml IL-2, with about 10 ug/ml peptide pools added. Half of the culture medium was replaced with fresh IL-2-containing medium on days 3 and 7. CD4+ T cells were isolated after around 11 days of culture through negative selection using the EasySep CD4+ T cell isolation kit. Ficoll-Paque Plus gradient centrifugation was used to isolate PBMCs from whole blood, and the isolated PBMCs were then either used fresh or cryopreserved at -140C. Each culture condition was generally run in triplicate wells.

The library relied on PCR. TCR sequencing of DNA from cultured CD4+ T cells used the Oncomine TCR Beta short-read assay at the Johns Hopkins FTIC core. The QIAamp micro DNA kit was used to extract genomic DNA from the cultured CD4+ T cells. Oncomine TCR Beta libraries from cultured CD4+ T cells were pooled with unique dual indexes and sequenced on an Illumina iSeq 100. Processing in the source paper ran as follows. Non-productive sequences were removed, and CDR3s that did not start with C, did not end with F or W, or were shorter than 7 amino acids were discarded. The MANAFEST web application identified antigen-specific clonotypes by comparing peptide-stimulated wells against reference wells and other culture wells. Positive clones required FDR below 0.05, an odds ratio above 5, and productive frequency above 0.1% in at least two of three replicate wells. A clonotype counted as cross-reactive if it showed significant expansion both in the SARS-CoV-2 spike wells and in at least one common cold coronavirus spike condition. Levenshtein distances (stringdist) and unrooted phylogenetic trees (ape) in R version 3.6.1 were used to assess CDR3 homology. TCRdb redid the processing of the public reads, applying fastp at Q25 and MiXCR, and retained in-frame beta chains. Rows are combined by CDR3 protein, so each entry shows the most common genes and DNA. None of the V and J calls come from the authors' own analysis; TCRdb made them. The sample table lists 7,500 or so distinct CDR3 sequences, less than 70% of them with a count of one. The ten largest account for about 20% of the sample.

Study-wide conclusions, independent of this receptor: Among convalescent patients, a median around 83% of the SARS-CoV-2-reactive clones seen after vaccination appeared only after vaccination, which suggests priming specific to the vaccine. Nearly all vaccine-specific clones in convalescent patients (304 of 307) were mono-reactive for SARS-CoV-2 spike rather than cross-reactive with common cold coronaviruses. Only a relatively small number of convalescent patients were included in the study, and early timepoints following natural infection were not analyzed. Although the median number of SARS-CoV-2-reactive clonotypes went up from roughly 19 after infection to 35 to 40 after vaccination, the increase was not significant.

This clonotype has more than one count but fewer than ten. There is no known antigen for this receptor. Base qualities were left out, and no much larger clone turns up one base away. As encoded in the germline V gene, CDR1 is MDHEN while CDR2 is SYDVKM. The V and J ends are trimmed by 7 bases and 1 base, leaving 13 bases between them. The CDR3 starts with the cysteine, ends with the phenylalanine, and has 14 residues. The only DNA kept is the CDR3, 42 bases in frame from the first base. The rearrangement combines TRBV28 with TRBJ1-1, with a weak D call of TRBD1 (5 bases match). The TCR was taken from a human donor with COVID-19. The source material was cultured CD4+ T cells from blood, sampled after SARS-CoV-2 vaccination. The DNA sequence reads TGTGCCAGCACGCGGCGGGGGTGGAACACTGAAGCTTTCTTT. Protein translation: CASTRRGWNTEAFF.